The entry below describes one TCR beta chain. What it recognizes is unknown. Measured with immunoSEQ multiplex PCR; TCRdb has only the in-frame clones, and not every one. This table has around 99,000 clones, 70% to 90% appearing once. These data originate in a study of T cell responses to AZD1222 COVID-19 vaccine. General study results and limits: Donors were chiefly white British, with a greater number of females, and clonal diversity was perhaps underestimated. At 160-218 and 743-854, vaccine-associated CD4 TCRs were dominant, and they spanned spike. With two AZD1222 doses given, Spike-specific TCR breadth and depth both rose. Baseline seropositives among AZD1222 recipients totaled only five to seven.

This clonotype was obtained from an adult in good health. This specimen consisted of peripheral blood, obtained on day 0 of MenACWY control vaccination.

CDR3 in amino acids: CASSLQGGGAVRSYEQYF. CDR3 DNA sequence: TGTGCCAGCAGCTTACAAGGGGGGGGCGCGGTTAGGTCCTACGAGCAGTACTTC. The chain has TRBV7-2 and TRBJ2-7; D might be TRBD2 (7 bases). The CDR3 has 18 residues. Germline V gene sequence: CDR1 SGHTA, CDR2 FQGNSA. V was cut by 2 bases and J by 1 base, with 21 bases left in between.